Each of the 8 T cell receptor beta chains below was sequenced from the same sample in a study of T cells in Graves' hyperthyroidism and ophthalmopathy. TCR beta CDR3 region amplification was performed from RNA transcripts. A set of HTBI primers served as the primers for a first-round RT-PCR of the TCR CDR3. TCRdb called the multiplex PCR reads again in MiXCR, with one record for every CDR3 protein. The sample gives 640,000 or so distinct CDR3 sequences, approximately 15% of which show up once; around 7% is in the top ten. The sample was blood. The receptors were sampled from a woman aged 18-29 years with Graves' ophthalmopathy.

This clonotype was observed a few times. The genes are TRBV28 and TRBJ2-3; D gene uncertain. The CDR3 sequence is 11 residues long. CDR1 is MDHEN, CDR2 SYDVKM, per germline. V shed 10 bases and J shed 4 bases, with 9 bases lying between them. CDR3 residues: CAIQDPDTQYF. CDR3 nucleotides: TGTGCCATCCAGGACCCAGATACGCAGTATTTT.

V and J are TRBV18 and TRBJ2-1; tentatively, D is TRBD1 (5 bases). Per the germline V gene, CDR1 is KGHSH and CDR2 is LQKENI. The CDR3 covers 14 residues. V lost 4 bases, J lost 6 bases, and 13 bases lay in between. The DNA of the CDR3 is TGTGCCAGCTCACTGGAGAGTCAGGGCAATGAGCAGTTCTTC. Protein sequence: CASSLESQGNEQFF.

Concerning this clonotype itself: A read error is possible here, since a much larger clone lies one base away. This chain connects TRBV28 to TRBJ2-1; possibly TRBD2 for D (5 bases). Trimming cost V 2 bases and J 5 bases, with 13 bases left between them. The CDR3 spans 15 residues. Germline V CDR1 and CDR2: MDHEN, SYDVKM. The CDR3 nucleotides are TGTGCCAGCAGTTTACTCTCGGGATTGGACAATGAGCAGTTCTTC. It codes for CASSLLSGLDNEQFF.

This clonotype was counted many times. This chain links TRBV20-1 with TRBJ2-7; 10 bases line up with TRBD2. Germline lookup yields CDR1 DFQATT and CDR2 SNEGSKA (reference sequence). The CDR3 has 18 residues. V dropped 0 bases and J dropped 2; count of bases not matched to a gene: 13. CDR3 amino acids: CSARDPSGSLQGAYEQYF. The CDR3 DNA is TGCAGTGCTAGAGATCCTAGCGGGAGTCTCCAAGGGGCCTACGAGCAGTACTTC.

In its sample, this clonotype was seen many times. The rearrangement uses TRBV7-9 and TRBJ2-3; 9 bases line up with TRBD2. Germline V gene lookup returns CDR1 SEHNR and CDR2 FQNEAQ (reference sequence). With 6 bases clipped from V and 4 bases from J, the junction kept 23 bases outside the gene matches. The CDR3 is made up of 20 amino acids. The CDR3 spells CASRRFPLREPSGIADTQYF. CDR3 DNA: TGTGCCAGCAGGCGTTTCCCCTTGAGAGAGCCTAGCGGGATTGCAGATACGCAGTATTTT.

This clonotype occurred many times. This sequence joins TRBV11-2 and TRBJ2-1; D uncertain. Germline V CDR1 and CDR2: SGHAT, FQNNGV. The ends were cut back, 6 bases at V and 5 bases at J, with 17 bases in the middle. This CDR3 region has 15 residues. CDR3 sequence reads: CASRRNRGLNNEQFF. The CDR3 region has the DNA TGTGCCAGCAGGCGAAATCGAGGCCTAAACAATGAGCAGTTCTTC.

This clonotype was found a few times. The CDR3 does not close with the conserved phenylalanine or tryptophan, likely indicating a read error. The chain joins TRBV5-1 to TRBJ1-1; D is undetermined. CDR3 size: 13 residues. V dropped 5 bases and J dropped 1 base, with 9 bases sitting between them. Germline CDR1 and CDR2: SGHRS and YFSETQ. CDR3 amino acids: CASSWVKNTEAFL. The DNA for the CDR3 is TGCGCCAGCAGTTGGGTAAAGAACACTGAAGCTTTCCTT.

This clonotype was observed many times. V usage is TRBV11-2 and J usage is TRBJ1-2; 9 bases line up with TRBD1. J was trimmed by 8 bases and V by 5 bases; bases with no gene match: 9. CDR1 is SGHAT and CDR2 is FQNNGV in the germline V gene. The CDR3 has 14 amino acids. The CDR3 DNA follows: TGTGCCAGCAGCCCCCGGACAGGGGCTTTCGGCTACACCTTC. Protein product: CASSPRTGAFGYTF. The entire variable domain, with the rest obtained from reference TRBV11-2 and TRBJ1-2, is as follows: EAGVAQSPRYKIIEKRQSVAFWCNPISGHATLYWYQQILGQGPKLLIQFQNNGVVDDSQLPKDRFSAERLKGVDSTLKIQPAKLEDSAVYLCASSPRTGAFGYTFGSGTRLTVV.